This section outlines one TCR beta chain sequence together with its context. This clone was counted once. Its target antigen remains unknown. No base quality values were provided; no much bigger clone lies one nucleotide off. TCRbeta CDR3 regions were amplified from genomic DNA by means of the immunoSEQ Assay, a bias-controlled multiplex PCR. Concerning the study's data processing: The number of nucleated cells in each sample was estimated by amplification of reference gene primers within the assay. Sequence reads were collapsed and filtered to measure the absolute abundance of every unique TCRbeta CDR3 rearrangement. Productive Simpson clonality was computed per sample as the square root of Simpson's diversity index over productive rearrangements. TCRdb retrieved this table from immuneACCESS and kept in-frame rearrangements only. Not all clones are present; in checked studies, unresolved V genes account for under half, and no reason is known for the remainder. D and trimming come from the DNA, and the V and J calls and clone size come from that table. The sample table lists about 85,000 clones, roughly 80% of them with a count of one. About 6.3% of the sample comes from the top ten.

Whole blood was collected in K2EDTA tubes by collaborating institutions according to the institutions' own protocols. Collaborator samples were shipped for TCRbeta analysis as frozen whole blood, isolated PBMCs, or DNA extracted from either sample type. From the cysteine through the phenylalanine, the CDR3 covers 15 amino acids. CDR3 DNA is the only sequence kept; it has 45 bases, read in frame from the first base. The source of the sample is a study of blood T cell repertoires in COVID-19 (dated by TCRdb to between 2020 and 2021). Regarding the research as a whole: Collaborator samples came from the United States, Italy and Spain and covered acute and convalescent phases of COVID-19. The prospective study material was composed of cDNA or gDNA derived from T cells, B-cell-depleted T cells, or PBMCs. Subjects who had been exposed to COVID-19, were actively infected with it, or had recovered from it provided the deeply sampled blood TCRbeta repertoires that made up the dataset. The repertoires were released in a freely available public database intended as a resource for research on the immune response to SARS-CoV-2. Samples were obtained from the ongoing ImmuneRACE study (first 160 participants) and from 950 to 1,500 subjects provided by 6 global collaborators. A de-identified subject ID, COVID-19 status, age in years and sex were almost always included in the sample metadata. Where HLA class I and class II types were available, the types were taken from metadata supplied by the sample provider, not from assay-based typing.

Findings and caveats that apply to the study as a whole: Clinical and demographic metadata were provided uncurated, with the amount varying by source and participant.

Rearrangement joined TRBV21-1 to TRBJ1-2; TRBD1 is the table's D call and was not checked against the DNA. TRBV21-1 is noted as a pseudogene. Sequenced input: peripheral blood. This receptor was taken from a man aged 55 to 69 with acute or convalescent COVID-19. The encoded CDR3 is CASSKGGQGGGGYTF. The DNA sequence is given as TGTGCCAGCAGCAAAGGAGGCCAGGGCGGTGGAGGCTACACCTTC.